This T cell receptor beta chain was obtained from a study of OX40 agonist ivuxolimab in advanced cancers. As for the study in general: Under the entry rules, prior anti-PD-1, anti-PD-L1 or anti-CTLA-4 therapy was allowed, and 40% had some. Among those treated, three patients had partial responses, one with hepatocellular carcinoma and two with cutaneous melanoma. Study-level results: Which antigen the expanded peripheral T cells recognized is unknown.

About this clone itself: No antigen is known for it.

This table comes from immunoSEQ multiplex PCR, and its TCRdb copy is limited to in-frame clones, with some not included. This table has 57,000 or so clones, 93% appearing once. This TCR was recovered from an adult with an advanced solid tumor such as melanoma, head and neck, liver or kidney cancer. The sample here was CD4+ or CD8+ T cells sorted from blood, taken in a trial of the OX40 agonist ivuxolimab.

In DNA form, the CDR3 reads TGTGCCAGTAGAGACCGGGACAGCCAAGATACGCAGTATTTT. This translates into CASRDRDSQDTQYF. J is TRBJ2-3 and V is TRBV19, with TRBD1 matching 7 bases. Germline CDR1 LNHDA, CDR2 SQIVND (reference sequence). The ends lost 6 bases at V and 5 bases at J; junction bases unmatched: 8. This CDR3 spans 14 amino acids.